A selection of T cell receptor beta chains follows, all from one sample in a study of shared clonotypes between healthy human individuals. The method was immunoSEQ multiplex PCR; TCRdb's version includes in-frame clones alone and lacks a portion of them. Among around 100,000 clones, about 66% were seen once, and the ten largest hold around 24%. The specimen sequenced was memory CD8+ T cells sorted from blood. Receptor source: a woman in her 30s in good health. Each CDR3 is given with its conserved first and last residue. Size is omitted from some rows. Given values are once, few, many or a class for expanded clones.

TRBJ2-7 NA TRBV11-2 CASSRLAGNHEQYF
TRBJ2-2 NA TRBV11-3 CASSVSGSSAGELFF
TRBJ1-1 NA TRBV9 CASSQSRDHTEAFF
TRBJ2-7 few TRBV6-6 CASSYAAQGSYEQYF
NA NA TRBV19 CASSIAAGAYEQYF
TRBJ1-5 once TRBV5-6 CASSTDGYNQPQHF
TRBJ2-1 few TRBV6-5 CATGGSGNEQFF
TRBJ2-2 NA TRBV4-1 CASSPISPGLAGELFF
TRBJ2-7 NA TRBV6-1 CASSDGPYEQYF
TRBJ2-2 few TRBV11-2 CASSLVGKHTGELFF
TRBJ2-5 NA TRBV7-7 CASGSGGQETQYF
TRBJ2-1 NA TRBV6-5 CASRGRISSYNEQFF
TRBJ1-5 once TRBV19 CASSGGQPQHF
TRBJ2-4 once TRBV19 CASSIRGLGENIQYF
TRBJ1-2 NA TRBV29-1 CSVPMGGPAGYTF
TRBJ1-1 NA TRBV6-1 CASRGGEVYEAFF
TRBJ2-3 NA TRBV25-1 CASRADTQYF
TRBJ2-1 NA TRBV7-9 CASASGLAPYNEQFF
TRBJ2-1 NA TRBV28 CASRTRSWTYNEQFF
TRBJ2-3 NA TRBV2 CASSLARDTRNTQYF
TRBJ1-1 few TRBV28 CASSLGLGAFF
TRBJ1-5 NA TRBV28 CASHAAGQPQHF
TRBJ2-7 NA TRBV29-1 CKKRSKPLPGEQYF
TRBJ2-3 NA TRBV28 CAGSHNSGRGWDTQYF
TRBJ2-3 many TRBV25-1 CASSEGDTSTDTQYF
TRBJ2-6 NA TRBV10-2 CASSEQSGANVLTF
TRBJ2-5 NA TRBV2 CASSDPGPLLWETQYF
TRBJ2-7 NA TRBV5-1 CASSGTSPYEQYF
TRBJ2-1 NA TRBV6-1 CASSELGGHYNEQFF
TRBJ2-3 many TRBV6-1 CASSEISGSADTQYF
TRBJ1-6 NA TRBV1 CTSSQDQDFSYNSPLHF
TRBJ1-5 few TRBV5-1 CASSLGLNQPQHF
TRBJ2-7 NA TRBV29-1 CSVEVGGLGEQYF
TRBJ1-1 NA TRBV4-2 CASSQGGQEAFF
TRBJ2-3 once TRBV7-2 CASSSTSVDTQYF
TRBJ1-4 NA TRBV29-1 CSAGRAEEKLFF
TRBJ2-7 NA TRBV13 CASSWGEEQYF
TRBJ2-7 NA TRBV29-1 CSVEPGFLYEQYF
TRBJ2-1 NA TRBV7-3 CASSSGLDLFF